Presented here are 27 T cell receptor beta chains from one specimen sequenced in a study of regulatory and conventional T cells in RAG deficiency. Blood CD4+ CD25-high CD127-low regulatory T cells supplied the genomic DNA template. Clones were sequenced by immunoSEQ multiplex PCR, and TCRdb holds only the in-frame ones, with some missing. The sample lists 20,000 or so clones, approximately 86% occurring once. Separately, the same data were catalogued under a study of regulatory T cells. That investigation notes: The PCR used 52 TRBV and 13 TRBJ primers.

Sequenced sample: Tregs sorted from blood. Receptors originate from a human donor in good health.

V usage is TRBV28 and J usage is TRBJ1-2; no definite D call. Trimming left V 11 bases short and J 0 bases short, with 16 bases between. CDR1 is MDHEN and CDR2 is SYDVKM in the germline V gene. The CDR3 runs to 14 residues. DNA for the CDR3: TGTGCCTCCTGCTCGGGCGGACCTAACTATGGCTACACCTTC. Its translation is CASCSGGPNYGYTF.

The rearrangement uses TRBV6-5 and TRBJ1-2; 8 nucleotides agree with TRBD1. This CDR3 is 13 amino acids long. J lost 5 bases, V lost 4 bases, and 3 bases had no gene match. Germline V lookup: CDR1 MNHEY, CDR2 SVGAGI. The CDR3 loop reads CASSLDRAYGYTF. In nucleotides, the CDR3 is TGTGCCAGCAGTTTGGACAGGGCTTATGGCTACACCTTC.

The rearrangement uses TRBV18 and TRBJ2-7, with D maybe TRBD1 (5 bases). The CDR3 consists of 15 residues. V was pared by 1 base and J by 3 bases, with 13 bases between. CDR1 and CDR2 from the germline V gene are KGHSH and LQKENI. The CDR3 DNA reads as TGTGCCAGCTCACCACTCGACAGATTCTTCTACGAGCAGTACTTC. The encoded protein is CASSPLDRFFYEQYF. The full variable domain, with the rest looked up from reference TRBV18 and TRBJ2-7, is NAGVMQNPRHLVRRRGQEARLRCSPMKGHSHVYWYRQLPEEGLKFMVYLQKENIIDESGMPKERFSAEFPKEGPSILRIQQVVRGDSAAYFCASSPLDRFFYEQYFGPGTRLTVT.

The chain has TRBV7-4 and TRBJ1-5; D might be TRBD1 (5 bases). Trimming removed 5 bases from V and 2 bases from J, with 13 bases in between. Germline V gene lookup returns CDR1 SGHVT and CDR2 SQSDAQ. The CDR3 is 15 amino acids. The CDR3 protein is CASSGRVVGNQPQHF. For the CDR3, the DNA is TGTGCCAGCAGCGGCAGGGTAGTGGGCAATCAGCCCCAGCATTTT.

This clone was recorded a few times. The chain recombines TRBV5-1 with TRBJ1-1, with a possible D match to TRBD1 (5 bases). Germline V gives CDR1 SGHRS, CDR2 YFSETQ. The CDR3 contains 15 residues. V was trimmed by 2 bases and J by 5 bases, leaving 16 bases between them. CDR3 amino acids: CASSFSGLAGTEAFF. The CDR3 DNA sequence: TGCGCCAGCAGCTTCTCGGGACTCGCGGGGACTGAAGCTTTCTTT.

This chain uses TRBV7-2 with TRBJ1-1; D possibly corresponds to TRBD1 (6 bases). Trimming took 5 bases from V and 3 from J, leaving 19 bases between them. This CDR3 region has 16 residues. Looked up from germline, CDR1 is SGHTA and CDR2 is FQGNSA. This chain's CDR3 is CASSKIRGLGDTEAFF. In nucleotides, the CDR3 is TGTGCCAGCAGCAAGATAAGGGGGTTGGGGGACACTGAAGCTTTCTTT.

The chain has TRBV19 and TRBJ2-3; D uncertain. Trimming stripped 4 bases from V and 3 bases from J, with 14 bases between. CDR1 and CDR2 (germline): LNHDA, SQIVND (reference sequence). This CDR3 is built from 15 residues. Here the CDR3 reads CASSTNRVGTDTQYF. The CDR3 coding sequence is TGTGCCAGTAGTACGAATAGAGTTGGAACAGATACGCAGTATTTT.

V is TRBV6-5 and J is TRBJ2-1; TRBD2 matches 8 bases. Germline CDR1 and CDR2: MNHEY and SVGAGI. After removal of 6 bases from V and 5 bases from J, the junction contained 6 bases not matched to a gene. CDR3 length equals 14 residues. CDR3 DNA sequence: TGTGCCAGCAGGCTCAGCGGGAGCAACAATGAGCAGTTCTTC. The encoded protein is CASRLSGSNNEQFF.

This chain links TRBV2 with TRBJ2-5; 7 nucleotides line up with TRBD1. The germline V gene encodes CDR1 SNHLY and CDR2 FYNNEI. V lost 5 bases, J lost 5 bases, and 8 bases stayed unmatched. The CDR3 consists of 14 residues. In nucleotides, the CDR3 is TGTGCCAGCAGTAGACAGGGTGGCGGGGAGACCCAGTACTTC. Translation: CASSRQGGGETQYF.

This chain links TRBV7-9 with TRBJ1-3; D not resolved. The ends were cut back, 6 bases at V and 4 bases at J, with 7 bases in the middle. Germline CDR1 is SEHNR and CDR2 is FQNEAQ (reference sequence). The CDR3 spans 12 residues. CDR3 bases: TGTGCCAGCAGGGTCGCCGGAAACACCATATATTTT. As protein: CASRVAGNTIYF.

The V gene is TRBV11-2, the J gene TRBJ2-3; the D is unclear. The V end was cut by 1 base, the J end by 0 bases, with 8 bases between. Germline CDR1 and CDR2: SGHAT and FQNNGV. This CDR3 spans 15 amino acids. This chain's CDR3 is CASSLATTSTDTQYF. In nucleotides, the CDR3 is TGTGCCAGCAGCTTAGCTACCACTAGCACAGATACGCAGTATTTT.

CDR3 region: CASSLTYLAEAFF. In DNA form, the CDR3 reads TGTGCCAGCAGCTTAACTTATTTAGCTGAAGCTTTCTTT. The chain uses TRBV5-8 and TRBJ1-1; no definite D call. Germline V gene data show CDR1 as SGHTS and CDR2 as YDEGEE. Between the trimmed V and J ends, which lost 2 bases and 6 bases, there was a span of 11 bases. This CDR3 comprises 13 residues.

This clone has just one count. V is TRBV5-1 and J is TRBJ1-1, with D perhaps TRBD1 (5 bases). The ends were cut back, 0 bases at V and 1 base at J, with 10 bases in the middle. The CDR3 runs to 15 residues. Germline V CDR1 and CDR2: SGHRS, YFSETQ. The CDR3, as DNA: TGCGCCAGCAGCTTGGCCTTGGGGGGGAACACTGAAGCTTTCTTT. Translated: CASSLALGGNTEAFF. Looking up the rest from reference TRBV5-1 and TRBJ1-1 gives the full variable domain: KAGVTQTPRYLIKTRGQQVTLSCSPISGHRSVSWYQQTPGQGLQFLFEYFSETQRNKGNFPGRFSGRQFSNSRSEMNVSTLELGDSALYLCASSLALGGNTEAFFGQGTRLTVV.

The CDR3 nucleotides read TGTGCCAGCAGGCTTGATCGCATCTCCTACGAGCAGTACTTC. Amino acid sequence: CASRLDRISYEQYF. The chain recombines TRBV5-5 with TRBJ2-7; D is unclear. Germline values: CDR1 SGHKS, CDR2 YYEKEE (reference sequence). This CDR3 spans 14 amino acids. The germline V and J ends were trimmed by 5 bases and 0 bases, with 12 bases remaining between them.

V gene TRBV9 combines with J gene TRBJ2-1, with TRBD2 matching 8 bases. Germline CDR1 is SGDLS and CDR2 is YYNGEE. V shed 4 bases and J 8 bases; nucleotides not matched to a gene: 17. There are 17 residues in the CDR3. This CDR3 is CASSPTRGGRSFHEQFF. In DNA form, the CDR3 reads TGTGCCAGCAGCCCAACAAGGGGCGGGAGGAGTTTCCATGAGCAGTTCTTC.

The chain links TRBV5-4 to TRBJ2-5, with 7 bases aligning to TRBD2. The CDR3 is made up of 15 amino acids. Germline trimming cut 0 bases from V and 5 bases from J; bases unmatched to any gene: 7. From germline, CDR1 is SGHNT and CDR2 YYREEE (reference sequence). This CDR3 is CASSLAERDGETQYF. As DNA, the CDR3 is TGTGCCAGCAGCTTGGCGGAGCGGGACGGTGAGACCCAGTACTTC.

The gene calls are TRBV5-1 and TRBJ2-1; D remains ambiguous. Germline V gene data show CDR1 as SGHRS and CDR2 as YFSETQ. This CDR3 contains 14 residues. V was cut by 0 bases and J by 3 bases, with 7 bases left in between. In DNA, the CDR3 is TGCGCCAGCAGCTTGGTCCCAGACTACAATGAGCAGTTCTTC. It codes for CASSLVPDYNEQFF.

This clone turned up a few times. V is TRBV11-2 and J is TRBJ2-2; D remains ambiguous. Germline assignment: CDR1 SGHAT and CDR2 FQNNGV. Trimming left V 8 bases short and J 5 bases short, with 9 bases between. This CDR3 contains 12 residues. CDR3 amino acids: CASERVTGELFF. The CDR3 coding sequence is TGTGCCAGCGAAAGGGTTACCGGGGAGCTGTTTTTT.

The chain uses TRBV23-1 and TRBJ2-1; D is perhaps TRBD2 (5 bases). TRBV23-1 is known as an ORF, though its function is uncertain. The CDR3 loop spans 14 amino acids. V lost 2 bases to trimming and J lost 8 bases, with 13 bases between them. The CDR3 spells CASSQGLYIDEQFF. DNA for the CDR3: TGCGCCAGCAGTCAAGGACTGTATATAGATGAGCAGTTCTTC.

Concerning this clone itself: The junction shows a germline mismatch at one end, possibly a read error. The rearrangement joins TRBV15 to TRBJ1-4; D uncertain. The CDR3 runs 13 residues. Germline V CDR1 and CDR2: LNHNV, YYDKDF (reference sequence). CDR3 sequence: CATSIILEGLRLF. The DNA of the CDR3 is TGTGCCACCAGCATTATACTCGAGGGTCTAAGGCTCTTT.

The V gene is TRBV7-3, the J gene TRBJ2-3; TRBD2 aligns across 9 bases. Looked up from germline, CDR1 is SGHTA and CDR2 is FQGTGA. The CDR3 is 15 residues long. V shed 3 bases and J 7 bases; nucleotides not matched to a gene: 8. CDR3 sequence: CASSLAAGGQHTQYF. The CDR3 nucleotides read TGTGCCAGCAGCTTGGCAGCGGGAGGACAACATACGCAGTATTTT.

V gene TRBV19 combines with J gene TRBJ2-7, with 11 bases matching TRBD1. The CDR3 sequence is 15 residues long. Per germline, CDR1 LNHDA and CDR2 SQIVND (reference sequence). The trim removed 1 base at V and 3 bases at J, leaving 2 bases unmatched. CDR3 nucleotides: TGTGCCAGTAGTATAGGGACAGGGGGCGGCTACGAGCAGTACTTC. Translation gives CASSIGTGGGYEQYF.

The chain links TRBV19 to TRBJ1-6; TRBD1 is a possible D gene (5 bases). Trimming took off 5 bases at V and 0 bases at J, with 11 bases between the two ends. This CDR3 region has 16 residues. Per germline, CDR1 LNHDA and CDR2 SQIVND (reference sequence). This CDR3 is CASSGAGNSYNSPLHF. The CDR3 bases are TGTGCCAGTAGTGGGGCAGGGAACTCCTATAATTCACCCCTCCACTTT.

V and J are TRBV7-3 and TRBJ2-1; TRBD2 might be the D (5 bases). Germline V gene lookup returns CDR1 SGHTA and CDR2 FQGTGA. V lost 5 bases and J lost 7, with 18 bases in between. This CDR3 has 15 residues. DNA for the CDR3: TGTGCCAGCAGCCGCTCAGGCGGGCTCCCAAATGAGCAGTTCTTC. Translation: CASSRSGGLPNEQFF. Combining the CDR3 with reference TRBV7-3 and TRBJ2-1 gives the whole variable domain GAGVSQTPSNKVTEKGKYVELRCDPISGHTALYWYRQSLGQGPEFLIYFQGTGAADDSGLPNDRFFAVRPEGSVSTLKIQRTERGDSAVYLCASSRSGGLPNEQFFGPGTRLTVL.

This chain uses TRBV5-1 with TRBJ2-7; perhaps TRBD2 as D (5 bases). The germline V gene has CDR1 SGHRS and CDR2 YFSETQ. This CDR3 has 16 amino acids. The ends were cut back, 0 bases at V and 2 bases at J, with 15 bases in the middle. For the CDR3, the DNA is TGCGCCAGCAGCTTGGCGGGAACTGGGGTCGCCTACGAGCAGTACTTC. Amino acid sequence: CASSLAGTGVAYEQYF.

This rearrangement joins TRBV5-1 to TRBJ2-2, with D possibly TRBD2 on 5 matching bases. The CDR3 extends over 15 amino acids. Between the trimmed V and J ends, which lost 4 bases and 0 bases, there was a span of 10 bases. Germline V gene data show CDR1 as SGHRS and CDR2 as YFSETQ. The CDR3 DNA reads as TGCGCCAGCAGCCTGGCCGGGGCGAACACCGGGGAGCTGTTTTTT. Amino acid sequence: CASSLAGANTGELFF.

The chain employs TRBV5-8 and TRBJ2-5, with D unresolved. Trimming removed 4 bases from V and 1 base from J, with 14 bases in between. This CDR3 is 15 amino acids long. Germline V gives CDR1 SGHTS, CDR2 YDEGEE. The CDR3 region is CASSPGRRAQETQYF. In nucleotides, the CDR3 is TGTGCCAGCAGCCCAGGACGCCGGGCCCAAGAGACCCAGTACTTC.